This T cell receptor (beta chain) was sequenced in a study of control samples from healthy donors and cancer patients. V trimming: 0 bases; J trimming: 9 bases; junction bases outside the gene matches: 10. This CDR3 region has 17 residues. CDR1 and CDR2 from the germline V gene are SGDLS and YYNGEE. Here immunoSEQ multiplex PCR was the method, and the copy in TCRdb shows in-frame clones only, minus some. The sample holds about 89,000 clones; about 83% are singletons and the top ten take approximately 2.1%. The sequence was obtained from a woman in her forties in good health. The source material was blood. The chain uses TRBV9 and TRBJ2-1; 12 positions match TRBD2. The CDR3 reads CASSVDLASGGAGEQFF. CDR3 bases: TGTGCCAGCAGCGTAGATCTCGCTAGCGGGGGGGCCGGTGAGCAGTTCTTC.